The T cell receptor (beta chain) described here comes from a study of STAT5B mutations in CD4+ large granular lymphocyte leukemia. In the study overall: Among healthy controls, a particular HLA allele went with more CDR3 'QG' motifs.

In the case of this clone: What it recognizes is unknown.

Only in-frame clones appear in the TCRdb table, and some are missing; sequencing was by immunoSEQ multiplex PCR. The profile shows 20,000 to 25,000 clones, about four fifths of them singletons. Whole-study results and caveats: No patients shared main leukemic clonotypes, though around 24% appeared at low frequency elsewhere.

This sequence was found in a human donor in good health. The sequencing sample was made of CD4+ T cells from blood buffy coats.

CDR3 sequence reads: CAIAKVGTSGNQNSYNEQFF. The CDR3 DNA reads TGTGCCATTGCGAAAGTCGGGACTAGCGGAAATCAAAACTCCTACAATGAGCAGTTCTTC. V is TRBV10-3 and J is TRBJ2-1; 11 bases are shared with TRBD2. CDR1 is ENHRY, CDR2 SYGVKD, per germline. The CDR3 is made up of 20 amino acids. The trim removed 9 bases at V and 0 bases at J, leaving 19 bases unmatched.